The T cell receptor (beta chain) described here comes from a study of blood T cell repertoires in COVID-19. Study as a whole: The United States, Italy and Spain provided the acute and convalescent COVID-19 samples. From T cells, B-cell-depleted T cells, or PBMCs came the material, which was cDNA or gDNA.

The CDR3 extends over 15 amino acids. In the original workflow: Cell counts per sample came from amplifying reference gene primers. Assay used: immunoSEQ multiplex PCR; TCRdb lists only in-frame clones, some missing. V, J and clone size are taken as reported in that table, and D and trimming were inferred from the DNA itself. Of some 370,000 clones listed, roughly 86% were seen once; the top ten hold about 10%. One Seattle source followed patients from active infection through their disease course. The chain is built from TRBV21-1 and TRBJ2-5; the table's D call TRBD2 went unverified against the DNA. TRBV21-1 is noted as a pseudogene. This TCR was sampled from a woman aged 25-40 years with COVID-19, enrolled during active disease. Sequencing input: peripheral blood. The CDR3 is CASSGTGTRVETQYF. The CDR3 DNA is TGTGCCAGCAGCGGAACCGGGACTAGAGTAGAGACCCAGTACTTC.